A single TCR beta chain is shown here with its context. What it recognizes is unknown. The entry originates in a study of monozygotic twins with cystic fibrosis. Study outcomes and limitations: Age, concordance and disease severity did not associate with shared CDR3 numbers. The repertoire was suggested to be naive-dominated, clonality median about 0.009. Monozygotic CF twin pairs shared significantly more nucleotide-identical clonotypes than unrelated CF individuals did. Co-twins had the most similar V usage for 13 of 16 pairs, J for 8.

Generated by immunoSEQ multiplex PCR, the TCRdb table keeps only in-frame clones and is missing some. Of 30,000 to 40,000 clones detected, under 95% appear once; the ten largest clones hold approximately 0.19%. Trimming shortened V by 1 base and J by 0 bases, and 19 bases separated the two germline ends. Germline CDR1 and CDR2: LNHDA and SQIVND (reference sequence). The CDR3 extends over 19 amino acids. The clonotype comes from a boy between 2 and 10 years old with cystic fibrosis. Sequenced: blood. The rearrangement joins TRBV19 to TRBJ1-5; D is possibly TRBD1 (5 bases). CDR3 sequence reads: CASSIGPLRAGNSNQPQHF. Here the CDR3 DNA reads TGTGCCAGTAGTATAGGGCCCCTTAGGGCAGGGAATAGCAATCAGCCCCAGCATTTT.